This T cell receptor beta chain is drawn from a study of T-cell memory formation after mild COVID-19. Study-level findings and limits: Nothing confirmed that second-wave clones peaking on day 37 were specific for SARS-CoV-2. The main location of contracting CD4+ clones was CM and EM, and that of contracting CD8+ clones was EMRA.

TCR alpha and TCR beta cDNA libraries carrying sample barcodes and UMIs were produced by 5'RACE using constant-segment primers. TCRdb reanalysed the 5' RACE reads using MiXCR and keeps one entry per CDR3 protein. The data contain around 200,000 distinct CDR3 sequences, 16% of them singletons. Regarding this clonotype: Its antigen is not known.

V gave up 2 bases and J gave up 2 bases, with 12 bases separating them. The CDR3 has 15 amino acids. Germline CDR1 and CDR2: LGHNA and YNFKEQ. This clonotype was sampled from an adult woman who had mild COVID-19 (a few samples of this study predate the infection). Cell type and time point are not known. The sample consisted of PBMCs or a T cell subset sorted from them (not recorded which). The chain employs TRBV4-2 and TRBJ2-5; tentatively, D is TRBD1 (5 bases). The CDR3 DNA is TGTGCCAGCAGCCAATCGACAGAATTTCAAGAGACCCAGTACTTC. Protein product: CASSQSTEFQETQYF.